The text below deals with one T cell receptor (beta chain). The data were obtained in a study of blood T cell repertoires in COVID-19. The overall study: Whether acute or convalescent, the COVID-19 samples came from the United States, Italy and Spain. T cells, B-cell-depleted T cells, or PBMCs provided the cDNA or gDNA that served as material.

V was pared by 1 base and J by 6 bases, with 13 bases of the junction left unmatched. This CDR3 contains 16 residues. Germline-derived CDR1 and CDR2 are SQVTM and ANQGSEA. In the original workflow: Amplification of reference gene primers was used by the study to estimate nucleated cell counts. Data came from immunoSEQ multiplex PCR; TCRdb stores just in-frame clones and leaves some out. The DNA was the basis for D and trimming; V, J and clone size are from that table. Of 200,000 to 250,000 clones detected, about four fifths appear once; the ten largest clones hold 2% to 2.5%. The chain recombines TRBV29-1 with TRBJ2-5; 8 nucleotides line up with TRBD2. The receptor was isolated from a woman between 55 and 75 years old with acute or convalescent COVID-19. Sequenced sample: peripheral blood. Here the CDR3 reads CSVEVGLGTRGKTQYF. In DNA form, the CDR3 reads TGCAGCGTTGAAGTGGGGTTGGGGACTAGGGGAAAGACCCAGTACTTC.